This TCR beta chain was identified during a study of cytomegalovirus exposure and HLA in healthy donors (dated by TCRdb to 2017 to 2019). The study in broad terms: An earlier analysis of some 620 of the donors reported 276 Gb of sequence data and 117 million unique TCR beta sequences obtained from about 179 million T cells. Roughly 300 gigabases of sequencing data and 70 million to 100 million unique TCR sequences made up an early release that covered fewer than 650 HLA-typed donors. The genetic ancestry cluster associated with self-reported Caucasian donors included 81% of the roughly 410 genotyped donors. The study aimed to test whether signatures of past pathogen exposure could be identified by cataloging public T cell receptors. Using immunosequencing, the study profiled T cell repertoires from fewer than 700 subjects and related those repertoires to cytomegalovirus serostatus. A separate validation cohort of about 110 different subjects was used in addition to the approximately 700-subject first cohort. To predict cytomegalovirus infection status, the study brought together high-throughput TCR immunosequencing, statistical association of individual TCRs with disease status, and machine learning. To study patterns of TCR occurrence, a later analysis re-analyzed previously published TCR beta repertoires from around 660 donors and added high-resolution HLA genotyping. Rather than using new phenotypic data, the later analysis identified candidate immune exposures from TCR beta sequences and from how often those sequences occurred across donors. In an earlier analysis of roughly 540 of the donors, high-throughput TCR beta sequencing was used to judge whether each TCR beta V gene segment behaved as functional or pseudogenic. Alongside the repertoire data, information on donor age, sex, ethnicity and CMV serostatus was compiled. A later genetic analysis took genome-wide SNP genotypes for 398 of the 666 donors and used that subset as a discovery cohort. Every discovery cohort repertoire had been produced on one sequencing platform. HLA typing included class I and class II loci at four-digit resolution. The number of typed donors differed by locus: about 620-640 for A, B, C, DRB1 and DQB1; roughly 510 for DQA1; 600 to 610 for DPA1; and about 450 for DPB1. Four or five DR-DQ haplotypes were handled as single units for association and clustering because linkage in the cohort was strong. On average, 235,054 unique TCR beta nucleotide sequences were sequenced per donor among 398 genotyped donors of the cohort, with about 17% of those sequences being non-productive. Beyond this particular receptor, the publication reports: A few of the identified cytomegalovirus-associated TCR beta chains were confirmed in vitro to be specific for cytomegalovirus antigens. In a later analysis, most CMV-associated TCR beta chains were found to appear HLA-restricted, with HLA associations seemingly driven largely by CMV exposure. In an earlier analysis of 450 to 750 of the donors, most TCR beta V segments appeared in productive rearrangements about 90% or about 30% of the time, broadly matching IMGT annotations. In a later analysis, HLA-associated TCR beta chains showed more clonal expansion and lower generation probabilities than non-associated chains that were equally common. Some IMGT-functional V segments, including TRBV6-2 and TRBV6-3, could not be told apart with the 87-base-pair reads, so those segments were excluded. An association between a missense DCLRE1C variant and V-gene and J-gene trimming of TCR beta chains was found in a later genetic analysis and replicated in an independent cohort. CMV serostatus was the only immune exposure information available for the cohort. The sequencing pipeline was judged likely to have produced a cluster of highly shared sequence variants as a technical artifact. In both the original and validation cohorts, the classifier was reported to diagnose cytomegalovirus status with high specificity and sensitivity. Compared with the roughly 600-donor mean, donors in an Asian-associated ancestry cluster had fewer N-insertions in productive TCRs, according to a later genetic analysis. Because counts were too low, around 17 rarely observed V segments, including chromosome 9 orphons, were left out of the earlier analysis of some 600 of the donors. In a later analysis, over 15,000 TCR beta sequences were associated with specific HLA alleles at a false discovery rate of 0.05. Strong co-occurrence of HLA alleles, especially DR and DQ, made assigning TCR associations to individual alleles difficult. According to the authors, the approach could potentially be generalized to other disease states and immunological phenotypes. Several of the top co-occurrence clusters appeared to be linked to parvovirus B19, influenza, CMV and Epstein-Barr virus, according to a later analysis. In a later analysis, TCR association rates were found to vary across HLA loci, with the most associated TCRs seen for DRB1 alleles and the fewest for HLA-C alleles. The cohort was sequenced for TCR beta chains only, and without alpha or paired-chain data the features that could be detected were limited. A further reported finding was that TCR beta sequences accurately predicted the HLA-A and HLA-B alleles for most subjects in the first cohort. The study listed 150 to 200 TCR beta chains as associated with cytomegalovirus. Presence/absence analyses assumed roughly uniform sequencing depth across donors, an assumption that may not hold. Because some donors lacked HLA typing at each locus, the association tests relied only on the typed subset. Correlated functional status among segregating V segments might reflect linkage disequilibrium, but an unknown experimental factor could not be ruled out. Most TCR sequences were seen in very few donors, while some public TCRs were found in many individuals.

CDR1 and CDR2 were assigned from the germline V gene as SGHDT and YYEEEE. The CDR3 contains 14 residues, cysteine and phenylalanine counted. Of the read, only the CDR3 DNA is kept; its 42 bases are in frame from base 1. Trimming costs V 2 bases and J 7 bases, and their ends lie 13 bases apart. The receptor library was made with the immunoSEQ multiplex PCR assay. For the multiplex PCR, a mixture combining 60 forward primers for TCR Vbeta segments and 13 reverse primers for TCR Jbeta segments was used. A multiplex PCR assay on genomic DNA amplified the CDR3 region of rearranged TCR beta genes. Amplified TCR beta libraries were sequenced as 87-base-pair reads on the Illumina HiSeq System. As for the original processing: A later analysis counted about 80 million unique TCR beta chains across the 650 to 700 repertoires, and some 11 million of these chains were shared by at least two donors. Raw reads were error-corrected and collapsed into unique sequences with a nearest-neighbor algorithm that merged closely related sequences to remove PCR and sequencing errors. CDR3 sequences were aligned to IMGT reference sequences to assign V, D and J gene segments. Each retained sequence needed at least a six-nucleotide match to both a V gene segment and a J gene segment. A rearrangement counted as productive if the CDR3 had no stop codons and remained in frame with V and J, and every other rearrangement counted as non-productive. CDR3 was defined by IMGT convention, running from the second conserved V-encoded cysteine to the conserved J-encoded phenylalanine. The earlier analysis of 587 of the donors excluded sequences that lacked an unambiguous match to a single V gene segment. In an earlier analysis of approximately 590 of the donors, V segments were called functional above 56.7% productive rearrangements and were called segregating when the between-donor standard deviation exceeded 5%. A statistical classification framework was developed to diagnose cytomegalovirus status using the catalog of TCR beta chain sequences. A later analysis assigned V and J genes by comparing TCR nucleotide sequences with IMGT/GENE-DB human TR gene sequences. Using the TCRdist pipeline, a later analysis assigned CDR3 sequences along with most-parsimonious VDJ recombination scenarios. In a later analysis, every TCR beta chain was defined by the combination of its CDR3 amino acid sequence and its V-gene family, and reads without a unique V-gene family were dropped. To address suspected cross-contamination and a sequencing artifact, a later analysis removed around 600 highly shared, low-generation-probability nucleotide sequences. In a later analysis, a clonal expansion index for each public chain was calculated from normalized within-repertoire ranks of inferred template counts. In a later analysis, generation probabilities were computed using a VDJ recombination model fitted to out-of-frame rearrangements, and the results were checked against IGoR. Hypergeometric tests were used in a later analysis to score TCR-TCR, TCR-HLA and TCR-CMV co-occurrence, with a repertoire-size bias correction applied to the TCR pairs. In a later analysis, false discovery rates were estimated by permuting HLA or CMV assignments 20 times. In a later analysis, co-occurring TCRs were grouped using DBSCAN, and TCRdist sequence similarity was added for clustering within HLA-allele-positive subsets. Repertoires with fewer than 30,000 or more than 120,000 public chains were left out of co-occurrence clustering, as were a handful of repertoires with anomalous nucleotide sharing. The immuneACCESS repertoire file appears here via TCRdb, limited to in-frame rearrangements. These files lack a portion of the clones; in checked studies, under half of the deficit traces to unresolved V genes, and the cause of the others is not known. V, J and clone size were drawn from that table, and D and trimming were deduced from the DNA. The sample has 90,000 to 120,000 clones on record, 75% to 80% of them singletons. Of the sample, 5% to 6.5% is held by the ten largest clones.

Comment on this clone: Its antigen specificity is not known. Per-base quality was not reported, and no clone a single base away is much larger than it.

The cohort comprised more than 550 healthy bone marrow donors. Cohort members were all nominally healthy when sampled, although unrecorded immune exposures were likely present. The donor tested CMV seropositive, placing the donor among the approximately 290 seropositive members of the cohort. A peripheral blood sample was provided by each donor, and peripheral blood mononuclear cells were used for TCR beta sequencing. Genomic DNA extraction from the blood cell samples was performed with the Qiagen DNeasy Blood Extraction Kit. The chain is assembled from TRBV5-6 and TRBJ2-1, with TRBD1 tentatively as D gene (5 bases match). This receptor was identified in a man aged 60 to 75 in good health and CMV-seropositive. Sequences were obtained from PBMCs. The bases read TGTGCCAGCAGCTTAGGGGCACTGGGGAATGAGCAGTTCTTC. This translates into CASSLGALGNEQFF.